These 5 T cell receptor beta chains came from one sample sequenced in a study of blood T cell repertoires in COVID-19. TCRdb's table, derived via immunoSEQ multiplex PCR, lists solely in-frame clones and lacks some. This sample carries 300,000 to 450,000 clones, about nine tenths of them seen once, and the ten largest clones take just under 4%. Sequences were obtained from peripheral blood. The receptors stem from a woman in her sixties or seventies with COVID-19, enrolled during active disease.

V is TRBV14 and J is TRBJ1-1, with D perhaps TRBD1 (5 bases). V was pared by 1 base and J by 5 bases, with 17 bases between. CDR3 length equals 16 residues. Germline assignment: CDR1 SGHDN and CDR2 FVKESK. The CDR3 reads CASSQGLGRGGTEAFF. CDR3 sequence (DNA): TGTGCCAGCAGCCAAGGACTGGGAAGGGGTGGGACTGAAGCTTTCTTT.

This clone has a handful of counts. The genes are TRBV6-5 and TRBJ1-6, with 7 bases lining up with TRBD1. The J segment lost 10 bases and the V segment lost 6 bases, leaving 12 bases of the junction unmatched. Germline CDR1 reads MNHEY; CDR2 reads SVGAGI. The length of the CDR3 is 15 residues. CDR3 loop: CASRWGDSLGSPLHF. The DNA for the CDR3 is TGTGCCAGCAGATGGGGGGACAGCCTCGGATCACCCCTCCACTTT.

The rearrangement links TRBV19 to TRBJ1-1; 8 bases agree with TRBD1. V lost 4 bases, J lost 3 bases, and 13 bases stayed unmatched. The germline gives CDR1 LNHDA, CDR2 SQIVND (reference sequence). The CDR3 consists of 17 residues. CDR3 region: CASSTTQGGYMYTEAFF. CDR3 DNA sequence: TGTGCCAGTAGTACTACACAGGGGGGTTATATGTACACTGAAGCTTTCTTT.

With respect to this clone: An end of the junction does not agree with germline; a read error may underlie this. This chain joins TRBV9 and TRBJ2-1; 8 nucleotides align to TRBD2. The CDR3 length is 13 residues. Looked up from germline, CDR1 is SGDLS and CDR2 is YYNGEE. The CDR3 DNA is TGTGCCAGTAGCGGGGCTATGTACAATGAGCAGTTCTTC. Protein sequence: CASSGAMYNEQFF. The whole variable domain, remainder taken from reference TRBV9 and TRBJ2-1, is DSGVTQTPKHLITATGQRVTLRCSPRSGDLSVYWYQQSLDQGLQFLIQYYNGEERAKGNILERFSAQQFPDLHSELNLSSLELGDSALYFCASSGAMYNEQFFGPGTRLTVL.

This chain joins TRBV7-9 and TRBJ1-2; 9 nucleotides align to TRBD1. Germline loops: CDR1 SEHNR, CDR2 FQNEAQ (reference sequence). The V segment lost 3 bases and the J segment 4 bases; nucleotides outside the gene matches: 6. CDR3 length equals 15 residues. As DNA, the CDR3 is TGTGCCAGCAGCTTGATGGGACAGGGACTCTATGGCTACACCTTC. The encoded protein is CASSLMGQGLYGYTF.